One sample yielded the 17 T cell receptor beta chains listed below, sequenced in a study of human T cells and chemical hapten exposure. TCRdb processed the RACE reads anew with MiXCR; each CDR3 protein has one entry. Altogether 300,000 to 400,000 distinct CDR3 sequences are present, approximately 5% being singletons, with the ten largest covering approximately 2.4%. As for time point: pre-sensitization, week 0. Noted treatment: therapeutic diphenylcyclopropenone sensitization with weekly scalp DPC. The specimen comprised whole blood, sampled in connection with sensitization to the hapten diphenylcyclopropenone (DPC). These receptors were obtained from a woman in her forties or fifties with alopecia areata. Some clones in this sample may be carry-over from other donors' samples.

The sample holds many counts of this clonotype. The chain has TRBV20-1 and TRBJ2-7; D is possibly TRBD2 (5 bases). V was clipped by 6 bases and J by 4 bases, with 13 bases between them. Germline V gives CDR1 DFQATT, CDR2 SNEGSKA (reference sequence). This CDR3 region has 12 residues. This chain's CDR3 is CSAWLAVYEQYF. The CDR3 nucleotides read TGCAGTGCCTGGCTAGCTGTATACGAGCAGTACTTC.

This clonotype was found many times. The rearrangement uses TRBV29-1 and TRBJ2-5, with a tentative D call TRBD1 (5 bases). Trimming cost V 3 bases and J 4 bases, with 12 bases left between them. Germline loops: CDR1 SQVTM, CDR2 ANQGSEA. The CDR3 totals 13 residues. The DNA of the CDR3 is TGCAGCGTTGAGGAAGGGCAGGGAGAGACCCAGTACTTC. Its translation is CSVEEGQGETQYF.

This clonotype has a handful of counts. The genes are TRBV5-1 and TRBJ2-1; maybe TRBD1 (6 bases). V lost 4 bases to trimming and J lost 8 bases, with 16 bases between them. Germline CDR1 SGHRS, CDR2 YFSETQ. There are 14 residues in the CDR3. The CDR3 reads CASSGRQGRDEQFF. The CDR3 DNA reads TGCGCCAGCAGCGGTCGGCAGGGGCGGGATGAGCAGTTCTTC.

In this sample, this clonotype turned up many times. The CDR3 sequence: CASTNRGLPYEQYF. CDR3 nucleotide sequence: TGTGCCAGCACTAACAGGGGGCTCCCCTACGAGCAGTACTTC. The V call is TRBV6-5, the J call TRBJ2-7, with 9 bases lining up with TRBD1. CDR1 and CDR2 from the germline V gene are MNHEY and SVGAGI. The CDR3 contains 14 residues. Trimming cost V 7 bases and J 2 bases; bases outside gene matches: 6.

Comments on this clonotype: Germline is not matched at one junction end, which may reflect a read error. The V call is TRBV20-1, the J call TRBJ1-5; 8 nucleotides align to TRBD1. This CDR3 comprises 15 residues. CDR1 and CDR2 (germline): DFQATT, SNEGSKA (reference sequence). CDR3 region: CSATTGDRSNQPLHF. The CDR3 nucleotides read TGCAGTGCCACGACAGGGGACCGGAGCAATCAGCCCCTGCATTTT.

This clonotype was picked up a small number of times. This sequence joins TRBV12-3 or TRBV12-4 and TRBJ1-1; tentative D call: TRBD1 (6 bases). Trimming removed 6 bases from V and 9 bases from J, with 14 bases in between. The CDR3 extends over 12 amino acids. CDR3 amino acids: CASSPVGGQAFF. The CDR3 region has the DNA TGTGCCAGCAGCCCTGTGGGGGGGCAAGCTTTCTTT.

This clonotype was counted ten times or more. This chain connects TRBV12-5 to TRBJ2-7; D is perhaps TRBD1 (6 bases). Germline V CDR1 and CDR2: LGHNT, FRNRAP. Trimming left V 1 base short and J 3 bases short, with 16 bases between. The CDR3 has 16 residues. CDR3 sequence: CASGLGLQGGGYEQYF. The CDR3, as DNA: TGTGCTAGTGGTTTGGGACTACAGGGCGGAGGCTACGAGCAGTACTTC.

The chain recombines TRBV28 with TRBJ2-7, with D tentatively TRBD1 (5 bases). The CDR3 runs to 14 residues. The V gene's germline CDR1 is MDHEN and CDR2 SYDVKM. Trimming removed 2 bases from V and 5 bases from J, with 13 bases in between. This chain's CDR3 is CASSLGRVYHEQYF. The CDR3 nucleotides are TGTGCCAGCAGTTTAGGCAGGGTCTATCACGAGCAGTACTTC.

This clonotype was counted between two and nine times. This sequence joins TRBV9 and TRBJ2-3; perhaps D is TRBD1 or TRBD2 (5 bases each). The germline V and J ends were trimmed by 0 bases and 3 bases, with 11 bases remaining between them. Per the germline V gene, CDR1 is SGDLS and CDR2 is YYNGEE. The CDR3 loop spans 15 amino acids. This chain's CDR3 is CASSVAGGKTDTQYF. Written as DNA, the CDR3 is TGTGCCAGCAGCGTAGCTGGGGGTAAGACAGATACGCAGTATTTT.

This clonotype has ten or more counts. This chain joins TRBV12-3 or TRBV12-4 and TRBJ2-1; D is unresolved. Trimming took 7 bases from V and 6 from J, leaving 16 bases between them. The CDR3 sequence is 14 residues long. The CDR3 region is CASTLRWESNEQFF. Here the CDR3 DNA reads TGTGCCAGCACCCTGCGGTGGGAAAGCAATGAGCAGTTCTTC.

This clonotype has at least ten counts. The CDR3 DNA follows: TGTGCCAGCAGGGACATGAAGAATGAAAAACTGTTTTTT. Amino acid sequence: CASRDMKNEKLFF. The chain carries TRBV6-9 and TRBJ1-4; tentatively, D is TRBD1 (5 bases). Germline V gene lookup returns CDR1 MNHGY and CDR2 SVAAGI. The germline V and J ends were trimmed by 6 bases and 5 bases, with 10 bases remaining between them. The CDR3 consists of 13 residues.

There are a few counts of this clonotype. The chain carries TRBV20-1 and TRBJ1-1; D might be TRBD1 (6 bases). Per the germline V gene, CDR1 is DFQATT and CDR2 is SNEGSKA (reference sequence). This CDR3 region has 12 residues. V was trimmed by 3 bases and J by 5 bases, leaving 10 bases between them. The CDR3 DNA sequence: TGCAGTGCTAGGACAGGAAAAACTGAAGCTTTCTTT. This codes for CSARTGKTEAFF.

This chain connects TRBV5-5 to TRBJ2-7; 7 positions agree with TRBD2. The CDR3 is made up of 18 amino acids. V gave up 4 bases and J gave up 4 bases; unmatched junction bases: 20. Looked up from germline, CDR1 is SGHKS and CDR2 is YYEKEE (reference sequence). The CDR3 loop reads CASSPGKGAGLAVYEQYF. The CDR3, as DNA: TGTGCCAGCAGCCCGGGCAAAGGGGCGGGGCTAGCGGTGTACGAGCAGTACTTC.

This clonotype was picked up many times. This chain uses TRBV6-2 or TRBV6-3 with TRBJ2-1; unclear D gene. The germline V gene encodes CDR1 MNHEY and CDR2 SVGEGT. Trimming removed 5 bases from V and 6 bases from J, with 8 bases in between. The CDR3 covers 12 residues. As DNA, the CDR3 is TGTGCCAGCAGTAGGGTGAGCAATGAGCAGTTCTTC. Its protein is CASSRVSNEQFF.

The chain has TRBV27 and TRBJ2-7; 8 bases are a match to TRBD1. Germline CDR1 and CDR2: MNHEY and SMNVEV (reference sequence). This CDR3 is built from 17 residues. V trimming: 3 bases; J trimming: 2 bases; junction bases outside the gene matches: 12. The CDR3 nucleotides read TGTGCCAGCAGTTTGGGCCTTTCCCGGGACAGGACCTACGAGCAGTACTTC. Amino acids: CASSLGLSRDRTYEQYF.

The CDR3 DNA reads as TGTGCCAGCAGGGGAAGGACAGGTCCGTACTTC. Its protein product is CASRGRTGPYF. The chain joins TRBV6-1 to TRBJ2-7; TRBD1 agrees at 7 bases. Germline lookup yields CDR1 MNHNS and CDR2 SASEGT. Trimming took 6 bases from V and 12 from J; bases not matched to a gene: 8. CDR3 length: 11 residues.

This clonotype was picked up a small number of times. The chain combines TRBV19 with TRBJ2-1; 8 bases match TRBD2. The CDR3 length is 15 residues. Germline V gene data show CDR1 as LNHDA and CDR2 as SQIVND (reference sequence). The ends lost 3 bases at V and 6 bases at J; junction bases unmatched: 7. CDR3 DNA: TGTGCCAGTAGTATGGGTCAGCGGGGGTCCAATGAGCAGTTCTTC. This codes for CASSMGQRGSNEQFF. Full variable domain (outside the CDR3, taken from reference TRBV19 and TRBJ2-1): DGGITQSPKYLFRKEGQNVTLSCEQNLNHDAMYWYRQDPGQGLRLIYYSQIVNDFQKGDIAEGYSVSREKKESFPLTVTSAQKNPTAFYLCASSMGQRGSNEQFFGPGTRLTVL.